This entry features one TCR beta chain sequence. What antigen it recognizes has not been identified. The input lacks base qualities; no much larger clone sits a single base away. The germline V gene specifies LGHNA as CDR1 and YSLEER as CDR2. V has 1 base trimmed and J has 8 bases trimmed; junction bases matching no gene number 4. The CDR3 runs 16 residues from the cysteine to the phenylalanine. Left in the record is the CDR3 DNA by itself, 48 bases read in frame from the first base. The data were obtained in a study of blood T cell repertoires in COVID-19 (dated by TCRdb to about 2020). Concerning the study at large: Collaborator samples came from the United States, Italy and Spain and covered acute and convalescent phases of COVID-19. The samples were drawn from the first 160 participants of the ongoing ImmuneRACE study and from 1,254 subjects provided by 6 global collaborators. Where available, HLA class I and class II types were taken from metadata supplied by the sample provider and were not determined by assay-based typing. The prospective study material was composed of cDNA or gDNA derived from T cells, B-cell-depleted T cells, or PBMCs. The sample metadata nearly always contained a de-identified subject ID, COVID-19 status, age in years and sex. The repertoires were released in a freely available public database meant as a resource for research on the immune response to SARS-CoV-2. Deeply sampled blood TCRbeta repertoires from subjects exposed to, actively infected with, or recovered from COVID-19 were included in the dataset. Points the paper makes about the study in general: The quantity of clinical and demographic metadata differed by source and by participant and was supplied without curation.

TCRbeta CDR3 regions were amplified from genomic DNA using the immunoSEQ Assay, a bias-controlled multiplex PCR. The paper's data handling went like this. The number of nucleated cells in each sample was estimated from the amplification of reference gene primers within the assay. To quantify the absolute abundance of each unique TCRbeta CDR3 rearrangement, sequence reads were collapsed and filtered. For each sample, productive Simpson clonality was calculated as the square root of Simpson's diversity index over productive rearrangements. This is the immuneACCESS table as TCRdb keeps it, with only in-frame sequences that have V and J called. A part of the clones is gone; compared with another copy, unresolved V genes explain less than half, and the rest is unexplained. The V and J calls and clone size were taken over from that table, and D and trimming were inferred from the DNA. The sample table records over 200,000 clones; around 85% of these occur just once. About 5% of the sample is held by the ten biggest clonotypes.

Each collaborating institution followed its own protocols to collect whole blood in K2EDTA tubes. For TCRbeta analysis, collaborators shipped samples as frozen whole blood, isolated PBMCs, or DNA extracted from either of those sample types. The material sequenced was peripheral blood. The chain employs TRBV4-3 and TRBJ2-1; TRBD2 lines up with 14 middle nucleotides. This TCR derives from a human donor in a cohort sampled during active COVID-19. The encoded CDR3 is CASSQVGTSGSHEQFF. Read as DNA, the sequence is TGCGCCAGCAGCCAAGTGGGGACTAGCGGGAGTCATGAGCAGTTCTTC.